This note documents a single T cell receptor beta chain sequence. This clonotype has at least ten counts. Its antigen is not yet known. Base-call qualities are not available, and no considerably larger clone is one nucleotide away. Reading from cysteine to phenylalanine, the CDR3 counts 15 amino acids. Only the CDR3 portion is preserved as DNA: 45 bases, with reading frame beginning at the first base. From the germline V gene (reference sequence), CDR1 is MNHEY and CDR2 is SMNVEV. The V end loses 1 base and the J end loses 0 bases, and a stretch of 10 bases separates them. The data were obtained in a study of identical twins (dated by TCRdb to the mid-2010s). Some background on the complete study: To test whether fetal clonotypes persist, the study used deep sequencing on TCR alpha and beta repertoires from monozygotic twins, unrelated adults of various ages, and cord blood. To rule out contamination, the twin experiments were replicated at different times with different library preparation protocols.

Overall study results and their limits: Compared with coincidental sharing between unrelated individuals, an excess of low generation-probability sequences was observed among out-of-frame TCR alpha sequences shared between twins. Because the same donors could not be followed over many years, the conclusions depended on cross-sectional statistical analysis. Invariant T cells such as MAIT and iNKT could partly confound zero-insertion analyses, though diverse VJ usage argued against this for most clonotypes. Recombination models systematically underestimated out-of-frame TCR alpha sharing in monozygotic twins but agreed with sharing between unrelated individuals. Abundant cord blood beta clonotypes had fewer insertions, young adult naive repertoires showed a similar but weaker trend, and memory repertoires showed no such trend. In beta out-of-frame sequences, excess twin sharing was weaker, because having fewer shared sequences lowered the signal-to-noise ratio.

The method was 5' RACE. TCRdb shows the sequencer as Illumina HiSeq 2000. A universal primer binding site was added through template switching, and the final cDNA carried a unique molecular identifier so that TCR cDNA molecules could be counted accurately. First-strand cDNA for TCR alpha and beta chains was synthesized from specific primers in the conserved constant-segment region. Each cDNA library was double barcoded, with a SMART-Mk sample barcode plus Illumina barcodes, to control for contamination. Two successive PCR steps introduced TruSeq adapter sequences along with Illumina sample barcodes. TCR alpha and beta cDNA libraries were sequenced on the Illumina HiSeq platform with custom primers. The original pipeline was this. MiGEC processed the raw reads to extract unique molecular identifiers, while MiXCR was used to determine the CDR3 positions. Recombination models were inferred per individual with the repgenHMM and IGoR tools using an EM algorithm. The analysis of shared clonotypes was done with the tcR package in R, with sharing normalized by the product of cloneset sizes. To study raw recombination without the effects of thymic and clonal selection, out-of-frame nonproductive sequences were analyzed. The raw public data were reprocessed by TCRdb itself: fastp quality trimming at Q25, MiXCR clonotype calling, in-frame beta chains only. Rows are unified per CDR3 protein, each entry keeping the most common DNA and genes. Clone size and V and J calls follow TCRdb, not the original study. Here the sample has hundreds of thousands of distinct CDR3 sequences; roughly 6% occur a single time. The ten largest clonotypes hold 1.5% to 2% of the sample.

Only healthy Caucasian donors were included. The study also sequenced three unrelated non-twin adults: a male aged 18 to 29, a male aged 50 to 59 and a female aged 50 to 59. Using Miltenyi CD45RO+ enrichment and human naive T-cell isolation kits, memory (CD45RO+) and naive T cells were isolated from PBMC. The sequenced sample consisted of naive T cells sorted from blood. This specimen's cell subset or site label, interpreted: cells isolated with a human naive T-cell isolation kit. The chain employs TRBV27 and TRBJ2-7, with the D gene uncertain. The receptor comes from a man in his late teens or twenties in good health. In nucleotide form, the sequence is TGTGCCAGCAGTTTATTTGGGCTTTTCTCCTACGAGCAGTACTTC. Translated, it reads CASSLFGLFSYEQYF.